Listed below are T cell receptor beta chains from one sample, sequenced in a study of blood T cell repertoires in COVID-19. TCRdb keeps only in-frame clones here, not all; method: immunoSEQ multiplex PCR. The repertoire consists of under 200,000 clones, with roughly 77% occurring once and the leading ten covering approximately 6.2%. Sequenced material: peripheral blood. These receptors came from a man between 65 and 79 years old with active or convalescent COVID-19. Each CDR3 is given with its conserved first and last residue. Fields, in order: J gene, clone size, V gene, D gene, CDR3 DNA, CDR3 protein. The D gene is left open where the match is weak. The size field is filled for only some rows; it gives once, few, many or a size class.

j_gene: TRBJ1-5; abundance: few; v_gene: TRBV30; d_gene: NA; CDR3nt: TGTGCCTGGAGTGTGCAGGGTCAGCCCCAGCATTTT; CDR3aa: CAWSVQGQPQHF
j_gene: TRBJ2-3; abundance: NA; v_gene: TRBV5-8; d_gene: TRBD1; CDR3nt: TGTGCCGGGGACAGGGGGCAGGCAGATACGCAGTATTTT; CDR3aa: CAGDRGQADTQYF
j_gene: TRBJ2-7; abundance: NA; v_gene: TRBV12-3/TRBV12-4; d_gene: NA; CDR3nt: TGTGCCAGCAGACTCCCAGGCTACGAGCAGTACTTC; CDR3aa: CASRLPGYEQYF
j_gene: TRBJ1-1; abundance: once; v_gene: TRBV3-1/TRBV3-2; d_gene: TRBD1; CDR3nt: TGTGCCAGCAGCCCCCGGGACAGGGACGGCACTGAAGCTTTCTTT; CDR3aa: CASSPRDRDGTEAFF
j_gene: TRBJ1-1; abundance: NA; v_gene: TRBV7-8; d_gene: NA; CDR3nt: TGTGCCAGCAGCCCCGGACCAGACAGAGACACTGAAGCTTTCTTT; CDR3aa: CASSPGPDRDTEAFF
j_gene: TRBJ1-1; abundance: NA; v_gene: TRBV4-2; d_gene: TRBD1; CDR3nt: TGTGCCAGCAGCCAGGAGGGGGCGATGAACACTGAAGCTTTCTTT; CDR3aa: CASSQEGAMNTEAFF
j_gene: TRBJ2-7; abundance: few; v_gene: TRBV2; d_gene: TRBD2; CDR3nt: TGTGCCAGCATCCCGGGACTAGCGGGAGAGAGCTCCTACGAGCAGTACTTC; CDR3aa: CASIPGLAGESSYEQYF
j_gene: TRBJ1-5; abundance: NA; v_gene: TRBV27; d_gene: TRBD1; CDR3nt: TGTGCCAGCAGTTTGACAGGGGAAGGTCAGCCCCAGCATTTT; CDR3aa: CASSLTGEGQPQHF
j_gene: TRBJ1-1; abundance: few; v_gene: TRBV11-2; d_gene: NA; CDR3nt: TGTGCCAGCAACGTACGGGGCACTGAAGCTTTCTTT; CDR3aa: CASNVRGTEAFF
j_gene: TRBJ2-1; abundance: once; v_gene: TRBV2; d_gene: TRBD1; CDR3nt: TGTGCCAGCAGTGAAGGGACAGGGAGCTACAATGAGCAGTTCTTC; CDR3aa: CASSEGTGSYNEQFF
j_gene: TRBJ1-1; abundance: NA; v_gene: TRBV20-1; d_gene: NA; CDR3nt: TGCAGTGCTAGTATTGGGGGCTCGATTGGGCCCTTT; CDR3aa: CSASIGGSIGPF
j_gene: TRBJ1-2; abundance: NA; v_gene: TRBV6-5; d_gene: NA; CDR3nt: TGTGCCAGCAGTTACTCCGGAGGGGCCATCTATGGCTACACCTTC; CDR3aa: CASSYSGGAIYGYTF
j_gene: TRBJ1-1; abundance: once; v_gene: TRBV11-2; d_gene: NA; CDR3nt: TGTGCCAGCAGCCTTCAGGTGGACACTGAAGCTTTCTTT; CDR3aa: CASSLQVDTEAFF
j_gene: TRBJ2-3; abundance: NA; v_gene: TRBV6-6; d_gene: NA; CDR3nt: TGTGCCAGCAGTTACCCGCAGGGGCTTAGCACAGATACGCAGTATTTT; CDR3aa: CASSYPQGLSTDTQYF
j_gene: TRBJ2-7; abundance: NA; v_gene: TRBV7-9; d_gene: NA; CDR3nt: TGTGCCAGCAGCTTAGATCGACAGGCCTTACCTTCCTACGAGCAGTACTTC; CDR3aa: CASSLDRQALPSYEQYF
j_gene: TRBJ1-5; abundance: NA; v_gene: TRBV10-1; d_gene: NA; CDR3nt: TGCGCCAGGGAGGGGACCAATCAGCCCCAGCATTTT; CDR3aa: CAREGTNQPQHF
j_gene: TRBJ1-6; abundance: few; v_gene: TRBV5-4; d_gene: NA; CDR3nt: TGTGCCAGCAGCTCCTTATCTACGGGGAATTCACCCCTCCACTTT; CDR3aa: CASSSLSTGNSPLHF